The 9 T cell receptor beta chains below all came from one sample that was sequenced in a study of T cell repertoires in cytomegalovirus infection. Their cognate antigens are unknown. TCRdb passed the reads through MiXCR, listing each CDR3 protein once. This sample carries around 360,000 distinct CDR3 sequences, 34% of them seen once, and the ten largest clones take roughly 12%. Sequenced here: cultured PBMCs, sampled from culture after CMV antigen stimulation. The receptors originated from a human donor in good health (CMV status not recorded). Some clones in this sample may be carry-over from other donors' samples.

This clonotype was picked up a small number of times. This CDR3 reads CASSFLAGGSSYNEQFF. The CDR3 DNA sequence: TGTGCCAGTAGTTTCCTAGCGGGAGGGAGCTCCTACAATGAGCAGTTCTTC. The chain is built from TRBV19 and TRBJ2-1, with 12 bases identical to TRBD2. V shed 5 bases and J 0 bases; nucleotides not matched to a gene: 5. CDR3 size: 17 residues. Germline loops: CDR1 LNHDA, CDR2 SQIVND (reference sequence).

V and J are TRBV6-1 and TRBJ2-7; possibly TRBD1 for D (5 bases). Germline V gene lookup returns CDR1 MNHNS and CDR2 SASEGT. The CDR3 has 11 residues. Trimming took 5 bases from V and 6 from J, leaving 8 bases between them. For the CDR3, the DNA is TGTGCCAGCAGTTCTAGGGGCGAGCAGTACTTC. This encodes CASSSRGEQYF.

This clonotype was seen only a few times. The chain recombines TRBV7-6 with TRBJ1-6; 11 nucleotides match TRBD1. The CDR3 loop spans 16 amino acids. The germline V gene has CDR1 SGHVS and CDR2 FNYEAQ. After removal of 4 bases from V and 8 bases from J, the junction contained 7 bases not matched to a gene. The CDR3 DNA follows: TGTGCCAGCAGCTCAGGACAGGGGGCGATAGATTCACCCCTCCACTTT. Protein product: CASSSGQGAIDSPLHF.

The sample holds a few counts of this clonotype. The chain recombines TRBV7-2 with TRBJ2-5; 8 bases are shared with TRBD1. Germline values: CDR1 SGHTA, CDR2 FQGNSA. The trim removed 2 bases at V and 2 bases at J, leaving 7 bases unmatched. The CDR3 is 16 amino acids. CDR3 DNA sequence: TGTGCCAGCAGCTTATACTACAGGGGGAGGCAAGAGACCCAGTACTTC. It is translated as CASSLYYRGRQETQYF.

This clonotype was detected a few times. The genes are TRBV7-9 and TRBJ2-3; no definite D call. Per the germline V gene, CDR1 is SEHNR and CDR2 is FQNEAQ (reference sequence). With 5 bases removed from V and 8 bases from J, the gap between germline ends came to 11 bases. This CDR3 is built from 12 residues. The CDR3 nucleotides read TGTGCCAGCAGCCCTCCCGAGCGTACGCAGTATTTT. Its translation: CASSPPERTQYF.

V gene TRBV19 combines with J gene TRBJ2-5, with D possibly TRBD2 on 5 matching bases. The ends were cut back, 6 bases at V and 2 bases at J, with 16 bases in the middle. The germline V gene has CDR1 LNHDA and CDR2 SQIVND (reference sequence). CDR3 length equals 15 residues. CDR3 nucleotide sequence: TGTGCCAGTAGAAGTAGAGGGAGTTATCAAGAGACCCAGTACTTC. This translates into CASRSRGSYQETQYF.

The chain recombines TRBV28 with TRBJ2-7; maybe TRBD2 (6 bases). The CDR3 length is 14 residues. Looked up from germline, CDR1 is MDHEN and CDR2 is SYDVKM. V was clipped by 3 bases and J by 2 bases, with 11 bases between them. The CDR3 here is CASSFGGVAYEQYF. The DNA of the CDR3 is TGTGCCAGCAGTTTCGGCGGGGTGGCCTACGAGCAGTACTTC.

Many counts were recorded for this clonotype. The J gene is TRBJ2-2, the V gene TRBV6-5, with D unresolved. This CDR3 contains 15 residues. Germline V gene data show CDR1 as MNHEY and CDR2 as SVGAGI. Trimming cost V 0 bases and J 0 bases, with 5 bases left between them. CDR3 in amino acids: CASSYSTSNTGELFF. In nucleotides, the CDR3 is TGTGCCAGCAGTTACTCGACATCGAACACCGGGGAGCTGTTTTTT.

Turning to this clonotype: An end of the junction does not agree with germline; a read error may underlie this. Written as DNA, the CDR3 is TGCGCCAGCAGCCAAGCTTATATGAACACTGGAGCTTTCTTT. This encodes CASSQAYMNTGAFF. The chain employs TRBV4-3 and TRBJ1-1; D is ambiguous. The CDR3 contains 14 residues. Germline CDR1 and CDR2: LGHNA and YSLEER.